The 22 T cell receptor beta chains below all came from one sample that was sequenced in a study of T cells in Graves' hyperthyroidism and ophthalmopathy. TCR beta CDR3 regions were amplified from RNA transcripts. With the HTBI primer set, the TCR CDR3 went through a first round of RT-PCR. TCRdb used MiXCR to reprocess the multiplex PCR reads, holding one entry per CDR3 protein. Of a few hundred thousand distinct CDR3 sequences listed, 15% to 19% are singletons. Sample: blood. Source of these receptors: a woman in her 30s with Graves' hyperthyroidism.

This clonotype was recorded at least ten times. The chain links TRBV9 to TRBJ2-1; 7 nucleotides match TRBD2. V was pared by 0 bases and J by 4 bases, with 10 bases of the junction left unmatched. Germline V lookup: CDR1 SGDLS, CDR2 YYNGEE. The CDR3 contains 17 residues. The DNA for the CDR3 is TGTGCCAGCAGCGTAGAGGTTGGCGGGAGAAGGTACAATGAGCAGTTCTTC. Protein: CASSVEVGGRRYNEQFF.

This clonotype came up a few times. This chain links TRBV5-1 with TRBJ2-5, with 16 bases matching TRBD2. The junction had 12 bases not matched to a gene; V was cut back by 3 bases and J by 4 bases. The CDR3 spans 19 residues. The germline gives CDR1 SGHRS, CDR2 YFSETQ. In DNA form, the CDR3 reads TGCGCCAGCAGCTGGCCCCGTGGGACTAGCGGGAGGGCAGGAGAGACCCAGTACTTC. Amino acids: CASSWPRGTSGRAGETQYF.

Comment on this clonotype: The junction departs from germline at one end; a sequencing error may be responsible. The CDR3 region has the DNA TGTGCCGGCAGCTCAACTAGGGACACCACTGAGGAGCAGTACTTC. Its protein is CAGSSTRDTTEEQYF. The rearrangement links TRBV5-6 to TRBJ2-7, with D possibly TRBD1 on 6 matching bases. Looked up from germline, CDR1 is SGHDT and CDR2 is YYEEEE. This CDR3 is built from 15 residues.

This clonotype was seen many times. The chain employs TRBV11-2 and TRBJ2-1; D tentatively fits TRBD1 or TRBD2 (5 bases each). The CDR3 sequence is 17 residues long. Germline CDR1 SGHAT, CDR2 FQNNGV. V lost 0 bases and J lost 9, with 21 bases in between. CDR3 amino acids: CASSLDPDHAGSGEQFF. CDR3 coding DNA: TGTGCCAGCAGCTTAGATCCGGATCATGCAGGGAGCGGTGAGCAGTTCTTC.

This clonotype occurred many times. This chain connects TRBV30 to TRBJ2-1, with a tentative D call TRBD2 (5 bases). The V end was cut by 5 bases, the J end by 4 bases, with 9 bases between. From germline, CDR1 is GTSNPN and CDR2 SVGIG (reference sequence). The CDR3 runs to 12 residues. The CDR3 here is CAWGLSYNEQFF. CDR3 in DNA: TGTGCCTGGGGACTTTCTTACAATGAGCAGTTCTTC.

This clonotype was seen at least ten times. The V and J genes are TRBV20-1 and TRBJ1-2, with unresolved D. CDR3 length: 13 amino acids. The germline CDR1 and CDR2 sequences are DFQATT and SNEGSKA (reference sequence). Trimming took 1 base from V and 5 from J, leaving 11 bases between them. In DNA, the CDR3 is TGCAGTGCTAGAGGGGGAGGGAGGTATGGCTACACCTTC. The encoded protein is CSARGGGRYGYTF.

This clonotype was picked up many times. V usage is TRBV6-1 and J usage is TRBJ2-7, with 8 bases lining up with TRBD1. The germline CDR1 and CDR2 sequences are MNHNS and SASEGT. V trimming: 5 bases; J trimming: 4 bases; junction bases outside the gene matches: 7. The CDR3 spans 14 residues. The CDR3 here is CASSYVGQGYEQYF. The CDR3, as DNA: TGTGCCAGCAGTTACGTCGGACAGGGATACGAGCAGTACTTC.

In this sample, this clonotype turned up a few times. The CDR3 coding sequence is TGCAGTGCAACCGGGACAGGGGTACGTCAGCCCCAGCATTTT. Its protein product is CSATGTGVRQPQHF. The V call is TRBV20-1, the J call TRBJ1-5; 10 nucleotides agree with TRBD1. From germline, CDR1 is DFQATT and CDR2 SNEGSKA (reference sequence). This CDR3 region has 14 residues. After removal of 6 bases from V and 6 bases from J, the junction contained 8 bases not matched to a gene.

This chain links TRBV29-1 with TRBJ1-4, with a weak D call TRBD1 (5 bases). CDR3 length: 14 residues. Between the trimmed V and J ends, which lost 4 bases and 8 bases, there was a span of 17 bases. Germline V gives CDR1 SQVTM, CDR2 ANQGSEA. The CDR3 here is CSVAEGRSEEKLFF. CDR3 coding DNA: TGCAGCGTTGCTGAGGGGCGGTCAGAAGAAAAACTGTTTTTT.

The chain employs TRBV18 and TRBJ1-6, with 9 bases aligning to TRBD1. The germline V gene encodes CDR1 KGHSH and CDR2 LQKENI. The CDR3 totals 16 residues. Unmatched junction bases numbered 5, after V lost 4 bases and J lost 4 bases. As DNA, the CDR3 is TGTGCCAGCTCACAAATCGGACAGGGGTATAATTCACCCCTCCACTTT. Amino acids: CASSQIGQGYNSPLHF.

This clonotype was counted many times. At one end, the junction sequence differs from germline, possibly due to a read error. This sequence joins TRBV5-1 and TRBJ2-7; 11 bases are a match to TRBD2. Germline values: CDR1 SGHRS, CDR2 YFSETQ. The CDR3 has 15 residues. The CDR3 spells CASSPGLAGSYEQYF. The CDR3 nucleotides read TGTGCCAGCAGCCCAGGACTAGCGGGCTCCTACGAGCAGTACTTC.

This clonotype was picked up many times. This chain uses TRBV14 with TRBJ1-1, with D unclear. The CDR3 contains 14 residues. Germline CDR1 and CDR2: SGHDN and FVKESK. Deletions cut 0 bases from V and 5 bases from J, with 10 bases between. This CDR3 is CASSQESAVTEAFF. CDR3 bases: TGTGCCAGCAGCCAAGAAAGCGCGGTAACTGAAGCTTTCTTT. Complete variable domain (other parts from reference TRBV14 and TRBJ1-1): EAGVTQFPSHSVIEKGQTVTLRCDPISGHDNLYWYRRVMGKEIKFLLHFVKESKQDESGMPNNRFLAERTGGTYSTLKVQPAELEDSGVYFCASSQESAVTEAFFGQGTRLTVV.

This clonotype was observed at least ten times. The genes are TRBV7-2 and TRBJ2-1, with 9 nucleotides matching TRBD1. Germline V lookup: CDR1 SGHTA, CDR2 FQGNSA. This CDR3 has 19 residues. J was trimmed by 8 bases and V by 2 bases; bases with no gene match: 19. CDR3 sequence: CASSLSIGRLGQGLDEQFF. The CDR3, as DNA: TGTGCCAGCAGCTTATCGATTGGGCGTTTGGGACAGGGTTTAGATGAGCAGTTCTTC.

This clonotype was seen more than once but under ten times. The gene calls are TRBV20-1 and TRBJ2-3; 8 nucleotides line up with TRBD1. Germline assignment: CDR1 DFQATT and CDR2 SNEGSKA (reference sequence). J gave up 2 bases and V 4 bases, and 5 bases lay outside the gene matches. The CDR3 runs to 14 residues. CDR3 in amino acids: CSANYRGATDTQYF. CDR3 bases: TGCAGTGCTAACTACAGGGGGGCCACAGATACGCAGTATTTT.

This clonotype was recorded a few times. This may come from a read error, since a much larger clone is one base off. Here the CDR3 omits its conserved ending phenylalanine or tryptophan, so a read error is the likely source. The chain carries TRBV27 and TRBJ2-5, with TRBD2 matching 8 bases. The germline CDR1 and CDR2 sequences are MNHEY and SMNVEV (reference sequence). The trim removed 4 bases at V and 2 bases at J, leaving 3 bases unmatched. The CDR3 contains 14 residues. The CDR3 reads CASSSLAEQETQYL. CDR3 bases: TGTGCCAGCAGTTCACTAGCGGAGCAAGAGACCCAGTACCTC.

This chain connects TRBV9 to TRBJ2-7; tentatively, D is TRBD1 (6 bases). CDR3 length: 15 residues. The V end was cut by 0 bases, the J end by 3 bases, with 13 bases between. Per the germline V gene, CDR1 is SGDLS and CDR2 is YYNGEE. CDR3 sequence (DNA): TGTGCCAGCAGCGTAGAGGGGGAAGGAGTCTACGAGCAGTACTTC. Translated: CASSVEGEGVYEQYF.

Note on this clonotype: A read error is possible here, since a much larger clone lies one base away. This chain joins TRBV7-2 and TRBJ2-7; the D is unclear. Germline CDR1 and CDR2: SGHTA and FQGNSA. Trimming removed 7 bases from V and 0 bases from J, with 10 bases in between. CDR3 size: 13 residues. The CDR3 DNA reads as TGTGCCAGCAAGGATTCTAGCTCCTACGAGCAGTACTTC. Translated: CASKDSSSYEQYF.

CDR3 sequence: CASSPPGDTGELFF. In nucleotides, the CDR3 is TGTGCCAGCTCACCACCTGGGGACACCGGGGAGCTGTTTTTT. This chain links TRBV18 with TRBJ2-2; unclear D gene. The germline V and J ends were trimmed by 0 bases and 3 bases, with 5 bases remaining between them. There are 14 residues in the CDR3. Germline assignment: CDR1 KGHSH and CDR2 LQKENI. Drawing the rest from reference TRBV18 and TRBJ2-2, the complete variable domain is NAGVMQNPRHLVRRRGQEARLRCSPMKGHSHVYWYRQLPEEGLKFMVYLQKENIIDESGMPKERFSAEFPKEGPSILRIQQVVRGDSAAYFCASSPPGDTGELFFGEGSRLTVL.

This clonotype was found many times. This chain joins TRBV20-1 and TRBJ2-1; TRBD2 agrees at 10 bases. In germline, CDR1 is DFQATT, CDR2 SNEGSKA (reference sequence). Losses at the gene ends were 3 bases for V and 8 bases for J; bases not matched to a gene: 7. This CDR3 contains 14 residues. CDR3 bases: TGCAGTGCTAGTCGACTAGCGGGTGATGATGAGCAGTTCTTC. It yields the protein CSASRLAGDDEQFF.

The chain carries TRBV25-1 and TRBJ2-7, with 10 bases fitting TRBD2. This CDR3 has 18 amino acids. V lost 4 bases, J lost 6 bases, and 18 bases stayed unmatched. Germline lookup yields CDR1 MGHDK and CDR2 SYGVNS. The CDR3 is CASSGRGGLAGESREQYF. The CDR3 DNA is TGTGCCAGCAGTGGGAGGGGAGGGCTAGCGGGAGAATCCCGCGAGCAGTACTTC.

CDR3 residues: CASSIGRSSWPQHF. Written as DNA, the CDR3 is TGTGCCAGTAGTATTGGACGCTCGAGCTGGCCCCAGCATTTT. The V gene is TRBV19, the J gene TRBJ1-5; D gene uncertain. The CDR3 totals 14 residues. The V gene's germline CDR1 is LNHDA and CDR2 SQIVND (reference sequence). Deletions cut 3 bases from V and 9 bases from J, with 15 bases between. Full variable domain (rest looked up from reference TRBV19 and TRBJ1-5): DGGITQSPKYLFRKEGQNVTLSCEQNLNHDAMYWYRQDPGQGLRLIYYSQIVNDFQKGDIAEGYSVSREKKESFPLTVTSAQKNPTAFYLCASSIGRSSWPQHFGDGTRLSIL.

This clonotype has ten or more counts. The chain joins TRBV19 to TRBJ1-1; 7 bases map to TRBD1. The CDR3 is made up of 16 amino acids. Germline V lookup: CDR1 LNHDA, CDR2 SQIVND (reference sequence). J gave up 1 base and V 3 bases, and 8 bases lay outside the gene matches. CDR3 protein: CASSIRQGGTNTEAFF. CDR3 bases: TGTGCCAGTAGTATTCGACAGGGCGGGACGAACACTGAAGCTTTCTTT.